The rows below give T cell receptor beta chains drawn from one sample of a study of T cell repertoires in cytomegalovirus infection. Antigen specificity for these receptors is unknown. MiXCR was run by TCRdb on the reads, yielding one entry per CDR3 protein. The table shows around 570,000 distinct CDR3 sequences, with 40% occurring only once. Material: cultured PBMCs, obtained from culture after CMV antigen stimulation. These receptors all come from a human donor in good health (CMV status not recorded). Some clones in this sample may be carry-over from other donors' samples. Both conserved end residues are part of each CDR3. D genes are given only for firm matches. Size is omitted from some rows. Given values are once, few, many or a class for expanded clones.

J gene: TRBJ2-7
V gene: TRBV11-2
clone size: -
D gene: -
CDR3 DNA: TGTGCCAGCAGCTCCTGGCACGAGCAGTACTTC
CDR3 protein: CASSSWHEQYF

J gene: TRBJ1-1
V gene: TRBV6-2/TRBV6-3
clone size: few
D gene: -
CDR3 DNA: TGTGCCAGCAGTTCGGCCCCGGGGGCGCCGAACACTGAAGCTTTCTTT
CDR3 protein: CASSSAPGAPNTEAFF

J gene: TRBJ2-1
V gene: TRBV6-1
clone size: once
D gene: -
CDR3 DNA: TGTGCCAGCAGTGCCCGATGGAATGAGCAGTTCTTC
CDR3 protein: CASSARWNEQFF

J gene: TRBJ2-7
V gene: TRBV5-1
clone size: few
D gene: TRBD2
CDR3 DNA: TGCGCCAGCAGCTTCACTAGCGGGGAGGTACTTGGGGAGCAGTACTTC
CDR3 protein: CASSFTSGEVLGEQYF

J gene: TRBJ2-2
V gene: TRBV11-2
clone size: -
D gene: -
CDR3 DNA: TGTGCCAGCAGCCCCGTGGACGGGGAGCTGTTTTTT
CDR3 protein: CASSPVDGELFF

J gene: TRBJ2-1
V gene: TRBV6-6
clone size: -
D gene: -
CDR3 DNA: TGTGCCAGCAGTTGCTCGGAATTCAGAGGCAATGAGCAGTTCTTC
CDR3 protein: CASSCSEFRGNEQFF

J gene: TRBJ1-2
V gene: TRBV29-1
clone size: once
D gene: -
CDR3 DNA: TGCAGCGTTGAAGATCGCGATCACGGTTACCTTAACTATGGCTACACCTTC
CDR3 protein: CSVEDRDHGYLNYGYTF

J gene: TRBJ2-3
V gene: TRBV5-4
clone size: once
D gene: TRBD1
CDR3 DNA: TGTGCCAGCAGCGAGAGGACAGGGGAGTATACGCAGTATTTT
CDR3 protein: CASSERTGEYTQYF

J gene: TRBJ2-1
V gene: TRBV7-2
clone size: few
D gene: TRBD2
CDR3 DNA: TGTGCCAGCAAGGTCCTCTCGCGGGGGGGGCGTTACAATGAGCAGTTCTTC
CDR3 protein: CASKVLSRGGRYNEQFF

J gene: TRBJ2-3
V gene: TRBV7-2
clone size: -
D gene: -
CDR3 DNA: TGTGCCAGCAGCTTAGGTCTAGATGCAGATACGCAGTATTTT
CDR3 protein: CASSLGLDADTQYF

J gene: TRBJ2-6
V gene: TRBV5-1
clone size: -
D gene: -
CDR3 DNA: TGCGCCAGCAGAACAGCCGTTGGGGCCAACGTCCTGACTTTC
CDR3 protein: CASRTAVGANVLTF

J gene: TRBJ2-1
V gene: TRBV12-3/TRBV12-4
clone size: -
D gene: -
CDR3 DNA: TGTGCCAGCAGTTTACGGACTGATGAGCAGTTCTTC
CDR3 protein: CASSLRTDEQFF

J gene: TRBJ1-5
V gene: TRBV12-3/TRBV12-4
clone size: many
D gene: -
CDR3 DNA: TGTGCCAGCAGCTCAGGGGATCAGCCCCAGCATTTT
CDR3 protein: CASSSGDQPQHF

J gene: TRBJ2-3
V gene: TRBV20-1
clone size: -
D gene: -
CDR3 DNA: TGCAGTGCTAGAGTTACTGCGACGGATACGCAGTATTTT
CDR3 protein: CSARVTATDTQYF

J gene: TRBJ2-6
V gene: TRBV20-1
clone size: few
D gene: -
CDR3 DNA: TGCAGTGCTAGTGGGCGCGCCTCAGGGGCCAACGTCCTGACTTTC
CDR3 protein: CSASGRASGANVLTF

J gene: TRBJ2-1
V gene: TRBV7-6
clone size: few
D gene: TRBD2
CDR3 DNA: TGTGCCAGCAGCCAACGGCTAGCGGGAGTGGGTAATGAGCAGTTCTTC
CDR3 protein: CASSQRLAGVGNEQFF

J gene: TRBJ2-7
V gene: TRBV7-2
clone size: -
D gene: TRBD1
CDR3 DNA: TGTGCCAGCAACCGACAGGGGGGCGAGCAGTACTTC
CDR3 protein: CASNRQGGEQYF

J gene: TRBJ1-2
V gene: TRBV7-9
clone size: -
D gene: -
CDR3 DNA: TGTGCCAGCAGCTTATTAGCAGGGGCCGGCTACACCTTC
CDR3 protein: CASSLLAGAGYTF

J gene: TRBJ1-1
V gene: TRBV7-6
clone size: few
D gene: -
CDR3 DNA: TGTGCCAGCAGCAGAATAGGGAACACTGAAGCTTTCTTT
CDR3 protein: CASSRIGNTEAFF

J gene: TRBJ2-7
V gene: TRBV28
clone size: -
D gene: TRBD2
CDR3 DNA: TGTGCCAGCAGTTTGGAACTGACTAGCGGGAGTTACGAGCAGTACTTC
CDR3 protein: CASSLELTSGSYEQYF

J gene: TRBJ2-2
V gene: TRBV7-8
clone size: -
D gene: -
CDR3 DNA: TGTGCCAGCAGCCAGAGCAGCGGCCCCACCGGGGAGCTGTTTTTT
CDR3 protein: CASSQSSGPTGELFF

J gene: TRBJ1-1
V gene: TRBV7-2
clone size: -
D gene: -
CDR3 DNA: TGTGCCAGCAGCTTACAGGGCTGGGGGGACACTGAAGCTTTCTTT
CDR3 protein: CASSLQGWGDTEAFF

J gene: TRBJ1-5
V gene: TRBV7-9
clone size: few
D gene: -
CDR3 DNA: TGTGCCAGCAGCTTCCGCGAGAATCAGCCCCAGCATTTT
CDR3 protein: CASSFRENQPQHF

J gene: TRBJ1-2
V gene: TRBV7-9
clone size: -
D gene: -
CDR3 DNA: TGTGCCAGCAGCACCCTCCGAGGACCATCCAACTATGGCTACACCTTC
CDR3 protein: CASSTLRGPSNYGYTF

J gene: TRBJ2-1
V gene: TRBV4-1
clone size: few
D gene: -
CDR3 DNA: TGCGCCAGCAGCCAAGAGGCTAGCGATTACAATGAGCAGTTCTTC
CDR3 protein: CASSQEASDYNEQFF

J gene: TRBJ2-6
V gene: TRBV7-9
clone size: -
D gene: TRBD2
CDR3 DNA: TGTGCCAGCAGGACTAGCGGGACCTCTGGGGCCAACGTCCTGACTTTC
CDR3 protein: CASRTSGTSGANVLTF

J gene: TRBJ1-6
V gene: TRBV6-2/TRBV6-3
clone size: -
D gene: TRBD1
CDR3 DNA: TGTGCCAGCAGTCTCCGGGACAGGGGTGATTCACCCCTCCACTTT
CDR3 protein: CASSLRDRGDSPLHF